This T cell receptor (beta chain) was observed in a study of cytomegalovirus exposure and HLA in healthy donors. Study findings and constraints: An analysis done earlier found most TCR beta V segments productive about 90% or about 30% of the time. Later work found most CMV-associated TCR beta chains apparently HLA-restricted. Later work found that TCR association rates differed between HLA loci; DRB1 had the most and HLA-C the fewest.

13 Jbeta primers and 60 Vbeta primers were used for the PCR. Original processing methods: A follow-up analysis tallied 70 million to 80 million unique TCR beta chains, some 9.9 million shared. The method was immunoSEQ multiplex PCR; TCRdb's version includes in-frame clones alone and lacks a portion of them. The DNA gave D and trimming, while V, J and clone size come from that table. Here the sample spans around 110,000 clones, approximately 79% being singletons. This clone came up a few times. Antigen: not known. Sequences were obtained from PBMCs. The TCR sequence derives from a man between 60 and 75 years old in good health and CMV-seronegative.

In DNA form, the CDR3 reads TGTGCCAGCAGGGGACAGGGGCAAGAGACCCAGTACTTC. This sequence encodes CASRGQGQETQYF. J is TRBJ2-5 and V is TRBV11-3; 10 bases line up with TRBD1. Germline V gene data show CDR1 as SGHNT and CDR2 as YENEEA. This CDR3 has 13 residues. V shed 6 bases and J 2 bases; nucleotides not matched to a gene: 0. The entire variable domain, with the rest obtained from reference TRBV11-3 and TRBJ2-5, is as follows: EAGVVQSPRYKIIEKKQPVAFWCNPISGHNTLYWYLQNLGQGPELLIRYENEEAVDDSQLPKDRFSAERLKGVDSTLKIQPAELGDSAVYLCASRGQGQETQYFGPGTRLLVL.